A few counts support the clone carrying this TCR beta chain. Alongside a J-beta primer mix, a sample-barcoded 5' primer served in a second PCR lasting about 6 to 12 cycles. TCRdb analysed the 5' RACE reads with MiXCR anew, one entry per CDR3 protein. Of hundreds of thousands of distinct CDR3 sequences detected, 40% to 50% appear once; the ten largest clones hold around 18%. The sample comes from a study of blood T cells in healthy people across ages. Material: blood. The receptor was derived from a man between 60 and 70 years old in good health.

In DNA form, the CDR3 reads TGCGCCAGCAGCTTGGCCATAGCGGGGAGGGATGAGCAGTACTTC. It yields the protein CASSLAIAGRDEQYF. The V call is TRBV5-1, the J call TRBJ2-7; 8 nucleotides match TRBD2. Germline loops: CDR1 SGHRS, CDR2 YFSETQ. Trimming at V came to 0 bases and at J to 7 bases, leaving 9 bases not matched to a gene. The CDR3 consists of 15 residues.